The source of this TCR beta chain is a study of blood T cell repertoires in COVID-19. Study-wide context: Acute-phase and convalescent COVID-19 samples originated in the United States, Italy and Spain. PBMCs, B-cell-depleted T cells, or T cells provided the cDNA or gDNA that made up the material.

CDR3 size: 14 residues. With V trimmed by 6 bases and J by 4 bases, 6 bases remained unmatched. From germline, CDR1 is MNHEY and CDR2 SMNVEV (reference sequence). Authors' data handling: Researchers report that nucleated cell counts were estimated from reference gene primer amplification. Sequencing used immunoSEQ multiplex PCR; TCRdb keeps in-frame clones, though not all of them. Clone size and V and J calls were adopted from that table, with D and trimming inferred from the DNA. The table records hundreds of thousands of clones, 87% of them present only once. The chain carries TRBV27 and TRBJ2-7; the match to TRBD2 covers 10 bases. Sequencing used peripheral blood. This receptor was identified in a man between 18 and 35 years old with active or convalescent COVID-19. CDR3 sequence reads: CASSPGLARYEQYF. The DNA for the CDR3 is TGTGCCAGCAGCCCGGGACTAGCGAGATACGAGCAGTACTTC.